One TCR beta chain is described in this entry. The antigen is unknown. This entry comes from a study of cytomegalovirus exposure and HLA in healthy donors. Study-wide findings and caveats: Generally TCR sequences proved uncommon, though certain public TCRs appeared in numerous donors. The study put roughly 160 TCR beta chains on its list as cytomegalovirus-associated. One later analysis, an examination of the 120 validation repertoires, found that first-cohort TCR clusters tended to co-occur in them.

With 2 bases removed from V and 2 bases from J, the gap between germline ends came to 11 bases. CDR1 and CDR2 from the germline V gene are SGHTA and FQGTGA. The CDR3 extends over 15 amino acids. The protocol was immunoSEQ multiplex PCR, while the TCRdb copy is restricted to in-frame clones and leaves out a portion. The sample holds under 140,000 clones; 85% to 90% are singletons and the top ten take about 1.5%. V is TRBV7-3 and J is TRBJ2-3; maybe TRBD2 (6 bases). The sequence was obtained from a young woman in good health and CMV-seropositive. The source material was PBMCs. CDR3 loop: CASSLGGLTTDTQYF. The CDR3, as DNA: TGTGCCAGCAGCTTAGGGGGACTCACCACAGATACGCAGTATTTT. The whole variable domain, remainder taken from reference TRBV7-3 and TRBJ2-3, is GAGVSQTPSNKVTEKGKYVELRCDPISGHTALYWYRQSLGQGPEFLIYFQGTGAADDSGLPNDRFFAVRPEGSVSTLKIQRTERGDSAVYLCASSLGGLTTDTQYFGPGTRLTVL.